This entry lists 6 T cell receptor beta chains sequenced from one sample in a study of blood T cells in healthy people across ages. Combining a sample-barcoded 5' primer with a J-beta primer mix, a second PCR ran for 7 to 11 cycles. TCRdb used MiXCR to reprocess the 5' RACE reads, holding one entry per CDR3 protein. The data contain 1.8 million or so distinct CDR3 sequences, about two fifths of them singletons. Sample: blood. The receptors come from a human donor in good health.

The J gene is TRBJ1-5, the V gene TRBV20-1; TRBD1 is a possible D gene (5 bases). Trimming removed 1 base from V and 3 bases from J, with 10 bases in between. The CDR3 covers 14 residues. Germline lookup yields CDR1 DFQATT and CDR2 SNEGSKA (reference sequence). Here the CDR3 DNA reads TGCAGTGCTAGAGTGGGGGGGGACAATCAGCCCCAGCATTTT. As protein: CSARVGGDNQPQHF.

This clonotype was picked up a small number of times. The rearrangement uses TRBV4-3 and TRBJ1-2; 7 nucleotides agree with TRBD1. Germline CDR1 and CDR2: LGHNA and YSLEER. V lost 2 bases to trimming and J lost 8 bases; unmatched junction nucleotides: 8. The CDR3 extends over 14 amino acids. The CDR3 is CASSQQDRVRGYTF. DNA of the CDR3: TGCGCCAGCAGCCAACAAGACAGGGTCAGGGGCTACACCTTC.

There are a few counts of this clonotype. J is TRBJ2-1 and V is TRBV12-3 or TRBV12-4, with D maybe TRBD2 (5 bases). The ends were cut back, 5 bases at V and 11 bases at J, with 13 bases in the middle. The CDR3 totals 12 residues. The CDR3 spells CASSPDYHQQFF. CDR3 nucleotides: TGTGCCAGCAGTCCCGACTACCATCAGCAGTTCTTC.

DNA of the CDR3: TGCAGCGTTGAAGAGCCGGGACAGACCACTGAAGCTTTCTTT. Amino acid sequence: CSVEEPGQTTEAFF. This rearrangement joins TRBV29-1 to TRBJ1-1; 7 bases match TRBD1. Germline values: CDR1 SQVTM, CDR2 ANQGSEA. This CDR3 has 14 residues. The ends lost 0 bases at V and 4 bases at J; junction bases unmatched: 5. The whole variable domain, filled in from reference TRBV29-1 and TRBJ1-1, reads SAVISQKPSRDICQRGTSLTIQCQVDSQVTMMFWYRQQPGQSLTLIATANQGSEATYESGFVIDKFPISRPNLTFSTLTVSNMSPEDSSIYLCSVEEPGQTTEAFFGQGTRLTVV.

The sample holds a few counts of this clonotype. The V call is TRBV28, the J call TRBJ2-1, with TRBD1 identical over 8 bases. J gave up 8 bases and V 6 bases, and 12 bases lay outside the gene matches. Germline values: CDR1 MDHEN, CDR2 SYDVKM. The CDR3 spans 15 residues. CDR3 bases: TGTGCCAGCAGCCCGAGGCAGGGGGCTTTGGATGAGCAGTTCTTC. It codes for CASSPRQGALDEQFF.

In DNA, the CDR3 is TGCAGTGCTATAATCACGACCCTCTATGGCTACACCTTC. Its protein product is CSAIITTLYGYTF. V and J are TRBV20-1 and TRBJ1-2, with no clear D. With 4 bases removed from V and 4 bases from J, the gap between germline ends came to 13 bases. Germline values: CDR1 DFQATT, CDR2 SNEGSKA (reference sequence). The CDR3 contains 13 residues.